This T cell receptor (beta chain) was documented in a study of response to subunit inactivated influenza vaccine. Study results and caveats: Seasonal influenza vaccination, on each occasion, was suggested by the authors to recruit few new T cells.

A few counts support this clonotype. Its matching antigen is unknown. This CDR3 comprises 14 residues. Germline CDR1 SGHAT, CDR2 FQNNGV. The germline V and J ends were trimmed by 4 bases and 5 bases, with 12 bases remaining between them. TCRdb recomputed calls from the RT-PCR reads with MiXCR, one row per CDR3 protein. The profile covers 500,000 to 600,000 distinct CDR3 sequences, with 16% appearing a single time and around 3% taken by the ten largest. This specimen consisted of CD4+ T cells sorted from PBMCs, obtained approximately 25 months after vaccination. The source of this sequence is a man aged 45 to 75 who received an inactivated influenza vaccine. The V gene is TRBV11-2, the J gene TRBJ2-1; D gene unclear. CDR3 in DNA: TGTGCCAGCAGCTCTCTCCGTCACGACAATGAGCAGTTCTTC. It translates to CASSSLRHDNEQFF.